This TCR beta chain originates from a study of T cells expressing NK-cell markers (dated by TCRdb to 2019 to 2021). Regarding the research as a whole: Three sorted T-cell subsets (CD3+CD56+NKG2C+, CD3+CD56+NKG2C- and CD3+CD56-NKG2C+) from 8 or 9 donors had their TCR beta-chain repertoires profiled. Among the eight sequenced donors, only one was HCMV-seronegative, while the other seven were HCMV-seropositive. The eight sequenced donors were randomly selected healthy volunteers, three men and five women. Illumina HiSeq 2000/2500, MiSeq or NextSeq was used to sequence libraries as 2 x 150 bp reads.

A commercial ELISA kit detecting HCMV-specific IgG in serum was used to determine HCMV serostatus. Ficoll density gradient centrifugation was used to isolate peripheral blood mononuclear cells from blood. Measured from the cysteine to the phenylalanine, the CDR3 is 14 residues long. Only the protein sequence is given. Sequences SGDLS (CDR1) and YYNGEE (CDR2) are obtained from the germline V gene. Regarding this clonotype: Its cognate antigen has yet to be identified.

Overall results and qualifications from the work: Those dominant clonotypes were again the most abundant among CD3+CD56-NKG2C+ cells in a few donors, at roughly 25-65%. In six donors, the dominant CD3+CD56+NKG2C+ clonotypes ranked among the top 10 CD8+ clonotypes, making up roughly 1.0-8% of CD8+ T cells. It remained unclear whether the expanded NKG2C-expressing T cell clones were specific for HCMV antigens.

Sequencing was carried out with an Illumina HiSeq 2000. TCR beta cDNA libraries were prepared using 5'RACE template switching, which introduced a universal primer site and unique molecular identifiers. Synthesis of cDNA was primed from the TCR beta constant segment and was followed by two consecutive PCR amplification steps. The original pipeline was this. MIGEC was used to demultiplex reads and group the reads by UMI, and MiTCR was used to assemble and quantify clonotypes. To remove erroneous sequences, TCR cDNA sequences were retained only when supported by two or more reads. The tcR package was used for downstream repertoire analysis, and clonotypes were matched across fractions by CDR3 nucleotide sequence plus V segment. VDJmatch was used to annotate antigen specificity against VDJdb, with one amino acid substitution allowed in CDR3. TCRdb reprocessed the raw reads; every CDR3 protein sequence is a single record, and DNA is not supplied. The V and J calls, along with clone size, are taken from TCRdb and not from the paper's own processing. This sample's table contains 350,000 to 400,000 distinct CDR3 sequences. The top ten constitute 9.5% to 12% of the sample.

The clonotype was recovered from a woman aged 45-65 years in good health. Donor details come from another sample of the same person, matched by shared clones. Material: blood T cells: a sorted CD56 or NKG2C T cell subset, CD4+ or CD8+ T cells, or bulk PBMC T cells (not recorded which). Recombination linked TRBV9 to TRBJ2-7. The CDR3 protein sequence reads: CASSGSSGDYEQYF.